What follows is one T cell receptor (beta chain) and its context. Antigen: not known. PCR was performed a second time for roughly 7 to 12 cycles using a sample-barcoded 5' primer and a J-beta primer mix. The study obtained at least 2.5 million CDR3-containing paired-end reads from every sample. TCRdb reprocessed the 5' RACE reads via MiXCR and lists one record per CDR3 protein. The table records about 800,000 distinct CDR3 sequences, 58% of them present only once. This specimen comes from a study of blood T cells in healthy people across ages. Study-wide points: The study regarded diversity estimates from one million T cells as underestimates. It was not possible, with unsorted PBMCs, to conclusively compare naive and antigen-experienced cells.

Extraction of total RNA produced a minimum of 6 micrograms from each sample. V was pared by 2 bases and J by 9 bases, with 5 bases of the junction left unmatched. CDR3 size: 14 residues. Germline CDR1 and CDR2: MGHDK and SYGVNS. The V and J genes are TRBV25-1 and TRBJ2-1; TRBD1 aligns across 9 bases. The clonotype was recovered from a young man in good health. The sample consisted of blood. The CDR3 DNA reads as TGTGCCAGCAGTGAAGGGACAGGGAATGGTGAGCAGTTCTTC. Amino acids: CASSEGTGNGEQFF.